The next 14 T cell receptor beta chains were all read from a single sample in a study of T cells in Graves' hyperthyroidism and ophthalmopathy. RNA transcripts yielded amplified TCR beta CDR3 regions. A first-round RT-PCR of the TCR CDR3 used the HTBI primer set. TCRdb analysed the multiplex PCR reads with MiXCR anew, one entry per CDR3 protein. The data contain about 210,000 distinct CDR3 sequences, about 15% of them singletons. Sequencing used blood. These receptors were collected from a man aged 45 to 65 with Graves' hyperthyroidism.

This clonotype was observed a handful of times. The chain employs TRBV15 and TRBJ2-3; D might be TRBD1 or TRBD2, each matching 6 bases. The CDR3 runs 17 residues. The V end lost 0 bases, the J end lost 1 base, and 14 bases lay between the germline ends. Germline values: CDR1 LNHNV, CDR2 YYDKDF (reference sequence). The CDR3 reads CATSRDIGGFRTDTQYF. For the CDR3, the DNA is TGTGCCACCAGCAGAGATATAGGGGGGTTTCGCACAGATACGCAGTATTTT.

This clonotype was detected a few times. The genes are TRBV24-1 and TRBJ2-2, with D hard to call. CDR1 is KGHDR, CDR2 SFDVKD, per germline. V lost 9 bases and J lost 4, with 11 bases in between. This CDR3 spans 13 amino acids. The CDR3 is CATYSISTGELFF. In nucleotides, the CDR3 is TGTGCCACCTACAGTATAAGCACCGGGGAGCTGTTTTTT.

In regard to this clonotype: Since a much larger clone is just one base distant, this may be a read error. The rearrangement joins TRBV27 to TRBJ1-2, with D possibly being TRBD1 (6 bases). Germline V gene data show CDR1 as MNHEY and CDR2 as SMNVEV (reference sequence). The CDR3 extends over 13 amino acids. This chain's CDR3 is CASSHRGRRGSTF. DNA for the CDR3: TGTGCCAGCAGTCATAGGGGCCGCAGGGGCTCCACCTTC.

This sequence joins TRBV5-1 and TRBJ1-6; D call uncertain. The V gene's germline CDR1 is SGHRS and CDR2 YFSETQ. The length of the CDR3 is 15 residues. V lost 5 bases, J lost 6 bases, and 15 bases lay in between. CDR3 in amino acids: CASSPGRSFNSPLHF. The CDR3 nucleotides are TGCGCCAGCAGTCCAGGACGTTCTTTTAATTCACCCCTCCACTTT.

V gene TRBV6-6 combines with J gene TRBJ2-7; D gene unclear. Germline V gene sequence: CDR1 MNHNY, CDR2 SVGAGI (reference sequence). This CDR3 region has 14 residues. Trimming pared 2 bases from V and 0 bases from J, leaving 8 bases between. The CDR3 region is CASSYRAFSYEQYF. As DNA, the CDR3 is TGTGCCAGCAGTTACAGGGCCTTCTCCTACGAGCAGTACTTC.

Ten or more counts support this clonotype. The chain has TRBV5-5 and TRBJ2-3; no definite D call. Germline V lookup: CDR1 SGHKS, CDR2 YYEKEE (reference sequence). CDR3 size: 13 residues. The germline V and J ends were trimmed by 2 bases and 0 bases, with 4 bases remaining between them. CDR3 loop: CASSFGSTDTQYF. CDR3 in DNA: TGTGCCAGCAGCTTTGGGAGCACAGATACGCAGTATTTT.

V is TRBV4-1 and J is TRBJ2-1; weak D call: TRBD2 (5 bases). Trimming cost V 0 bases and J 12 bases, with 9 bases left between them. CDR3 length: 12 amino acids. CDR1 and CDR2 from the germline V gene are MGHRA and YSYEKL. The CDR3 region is CASSQDGVRQFF. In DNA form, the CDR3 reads TGCGCCAGCAGCCAAGACGGGGTCAGGCAGTTCTTC.

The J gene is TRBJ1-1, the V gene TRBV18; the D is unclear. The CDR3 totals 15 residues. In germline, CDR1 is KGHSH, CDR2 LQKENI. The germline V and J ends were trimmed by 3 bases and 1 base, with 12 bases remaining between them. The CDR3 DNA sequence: TGTGCCAGCTCACCGATAAGCCTCGAGAACACTGAAGCTTTCTTT. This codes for CASSPISLENTEAFF.

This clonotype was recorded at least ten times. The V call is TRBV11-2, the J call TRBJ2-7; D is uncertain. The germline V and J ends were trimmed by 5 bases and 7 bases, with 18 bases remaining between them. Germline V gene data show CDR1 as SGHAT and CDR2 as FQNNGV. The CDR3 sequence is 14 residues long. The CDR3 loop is CASSVLTRPGEQYF. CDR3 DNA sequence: TGTGCCAGCAGCGTCCTGACTCGGCCGGGTGAGCAGTACTTC.

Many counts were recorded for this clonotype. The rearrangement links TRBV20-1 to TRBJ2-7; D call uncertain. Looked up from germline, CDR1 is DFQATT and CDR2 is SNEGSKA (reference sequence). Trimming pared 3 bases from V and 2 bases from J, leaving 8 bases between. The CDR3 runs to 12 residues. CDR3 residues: CSARPATYEQYF. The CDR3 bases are TGCAGTGCTAGGCCGGCTACCTACGAGCAGTACTTC.

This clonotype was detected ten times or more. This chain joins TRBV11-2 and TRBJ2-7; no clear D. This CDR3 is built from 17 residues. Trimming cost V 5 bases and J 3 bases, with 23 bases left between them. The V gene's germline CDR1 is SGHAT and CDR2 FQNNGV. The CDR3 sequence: CASSPHTSAPGNYEQYF. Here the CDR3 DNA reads TGTGCCAGCAGCCCCCATACCTCTGCCCCAGGTAACTACGAGCAGTACTTC.

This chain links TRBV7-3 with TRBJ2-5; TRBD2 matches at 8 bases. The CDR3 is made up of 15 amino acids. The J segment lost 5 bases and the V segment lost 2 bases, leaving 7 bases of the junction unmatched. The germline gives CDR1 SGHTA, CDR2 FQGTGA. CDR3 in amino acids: CASSLAGGTVETQYF. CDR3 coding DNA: TGTGCCAGCAGCTTAGCGGGAGGCACGGTCGAGACCCAGTACTTC.

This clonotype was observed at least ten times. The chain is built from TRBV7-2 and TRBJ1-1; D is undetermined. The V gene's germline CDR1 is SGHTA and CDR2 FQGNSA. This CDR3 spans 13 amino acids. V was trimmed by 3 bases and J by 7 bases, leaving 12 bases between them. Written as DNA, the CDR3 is TGTGCCAGCAGCTTCCTTGAGGCGGGTGAAGCTTTCTTT. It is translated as CASSFLEAGEAFF.

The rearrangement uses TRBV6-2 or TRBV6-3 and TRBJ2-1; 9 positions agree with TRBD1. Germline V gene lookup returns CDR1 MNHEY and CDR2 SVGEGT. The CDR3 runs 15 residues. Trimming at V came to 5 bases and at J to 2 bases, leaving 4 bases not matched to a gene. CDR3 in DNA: TGTGCCAGCAGTCCAGGGACAGGGCCCTACAATGAGCAGTTCTTC. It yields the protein CASSPGTGPYNEQFF.